The clone carrying this T cell receptor (beta chain) has only a few counts. Its antigen is unidentified. Germline V gene data show CDR1 as LNHDA and CDR2 as SQIVND (reference sequence). V dropped 3 bases and J dropped 4; count of bases not matched to a gene: 2. This CDR3 has 13 residues. Listed TCR primers, together with previously described methods, were used for the bulk TCR libraries. TCRdb analysed the PCR reads with MiXCR anew, one entry per CDR3 protein. The data hold around 460,000 distinct CDR3 sequences, with 20% to 25% observed a single time. The data were taken from a study of molecular identifiers for immune sequencing clone quantification. Study-wide points: Clones with over 20 RNA copies captured over 97% of effector molecules but under 1% of naive ones. The sizes of highly expanded clones could be underestimated when identical TCR molecules share a barcode.

Sorting isolated naive CD8 T cells as CD8+CD4-CCR7+CD45RA+ events. The rearrangement joins TRBV19 to TRBJ1-1; 7 bases are shared with TRBD1. Specimen: naive CD8+ T cells from blood, with Jurkat cell RNA spiked in. Subset here: FACS-sorted CD8+CD4-CCR7+CD45RA+ naive T cells. This receptor was taken from a human donor in good health. Some libraries in this study had Jurkat cell RNA spiked in. The CDR3 protein is CASSIAGGTEAFF. The CDR3 DNA reads as TGTGCCAGTAGTATTGCAGGGGGCACTGAAGCTTTCTTT. The variable domain in full, completed from reference TRBV19 and TRBJ1-1, reads DGGITQSPKYLFRKEGQNVTLSCEQNLNHDAMYWYRQDPGQGLRLIYYSQIVNDFQKGDIAEGYSVSREKKESFPLTVTSAQKNPTAFYLCASSIAGGTEAFFGQGTRLTVV.